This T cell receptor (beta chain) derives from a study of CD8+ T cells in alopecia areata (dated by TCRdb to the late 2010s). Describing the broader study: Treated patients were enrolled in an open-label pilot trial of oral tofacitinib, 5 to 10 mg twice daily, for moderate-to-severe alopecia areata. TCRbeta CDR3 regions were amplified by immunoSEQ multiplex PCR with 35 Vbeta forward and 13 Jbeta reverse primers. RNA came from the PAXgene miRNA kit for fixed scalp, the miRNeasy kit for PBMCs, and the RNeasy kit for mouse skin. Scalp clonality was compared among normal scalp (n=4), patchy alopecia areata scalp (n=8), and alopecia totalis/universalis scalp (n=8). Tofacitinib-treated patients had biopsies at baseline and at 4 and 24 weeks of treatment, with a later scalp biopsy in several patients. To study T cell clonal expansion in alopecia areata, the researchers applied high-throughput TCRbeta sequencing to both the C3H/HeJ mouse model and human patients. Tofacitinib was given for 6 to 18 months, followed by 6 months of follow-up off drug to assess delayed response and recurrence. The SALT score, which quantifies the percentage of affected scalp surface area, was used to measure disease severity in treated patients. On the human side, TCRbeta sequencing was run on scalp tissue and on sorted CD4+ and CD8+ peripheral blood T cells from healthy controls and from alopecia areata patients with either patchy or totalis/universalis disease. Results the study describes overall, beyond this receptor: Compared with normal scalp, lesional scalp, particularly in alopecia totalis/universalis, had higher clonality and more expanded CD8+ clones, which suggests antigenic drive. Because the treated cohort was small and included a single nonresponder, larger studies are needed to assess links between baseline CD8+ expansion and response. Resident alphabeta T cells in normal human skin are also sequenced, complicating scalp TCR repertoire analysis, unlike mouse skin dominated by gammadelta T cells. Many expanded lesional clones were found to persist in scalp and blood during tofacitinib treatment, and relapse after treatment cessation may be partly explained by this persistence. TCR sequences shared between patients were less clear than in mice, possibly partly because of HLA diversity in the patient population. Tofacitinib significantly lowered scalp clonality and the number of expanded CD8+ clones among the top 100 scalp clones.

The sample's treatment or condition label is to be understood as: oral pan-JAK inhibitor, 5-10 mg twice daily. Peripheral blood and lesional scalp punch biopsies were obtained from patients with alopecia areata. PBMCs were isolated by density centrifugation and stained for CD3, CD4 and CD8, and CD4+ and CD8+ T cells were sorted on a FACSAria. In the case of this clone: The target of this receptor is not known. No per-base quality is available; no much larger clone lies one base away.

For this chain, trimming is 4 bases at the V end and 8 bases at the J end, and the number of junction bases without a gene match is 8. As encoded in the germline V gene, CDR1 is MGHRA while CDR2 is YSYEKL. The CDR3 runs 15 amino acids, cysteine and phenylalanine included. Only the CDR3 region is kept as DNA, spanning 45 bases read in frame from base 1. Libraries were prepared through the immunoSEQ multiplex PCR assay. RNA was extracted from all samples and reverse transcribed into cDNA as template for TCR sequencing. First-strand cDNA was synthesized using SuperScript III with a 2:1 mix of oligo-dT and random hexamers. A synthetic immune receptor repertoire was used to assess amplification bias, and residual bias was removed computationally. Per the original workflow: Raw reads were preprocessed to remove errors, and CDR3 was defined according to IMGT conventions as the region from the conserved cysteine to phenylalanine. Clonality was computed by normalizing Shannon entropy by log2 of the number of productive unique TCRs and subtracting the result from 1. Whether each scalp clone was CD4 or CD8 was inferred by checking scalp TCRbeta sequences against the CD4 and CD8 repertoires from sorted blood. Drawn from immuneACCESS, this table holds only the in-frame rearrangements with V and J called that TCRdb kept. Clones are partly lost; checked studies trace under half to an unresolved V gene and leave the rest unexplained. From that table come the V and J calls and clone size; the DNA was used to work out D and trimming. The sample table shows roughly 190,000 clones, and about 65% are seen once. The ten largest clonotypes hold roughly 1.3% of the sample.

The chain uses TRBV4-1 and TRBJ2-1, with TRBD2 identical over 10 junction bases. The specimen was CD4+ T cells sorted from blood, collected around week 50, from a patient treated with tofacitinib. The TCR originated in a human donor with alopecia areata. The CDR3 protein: CASSLKRGGWDEQFF. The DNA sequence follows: TGCGCCAGCAGCCTTAAGCGGGGGGGCTGGGATGAGCAGTTCTTC.